This note documents a single TCR beta chain sequence. This specimen belongs to a study of blood T cell repertoires in COVID-19. Repertoires were generated with immunoSEQ multiplex PCR, while TCRdb's copy carries only in-frame clones and drops some. Here the sample spans approximately 190,000 clones, roughly 90% being singletons. V was pared by 7 bases and J by 6 bases, with 11 bases of the junction left unmatched. CDR3 length equals 16 residues. Germline V gene data show CDR1 as LNHDA and CDR2 as SQIVND (reference sequence). The source material was peripheral blood. This chain links TRBV19 with TRBJ2-1, with 11 bases aligning to TRBD2. The receptor comes from a middle-aged woman who had recovered from COVID-19. CDR3 amino acids: CASTERGLAEFNEQFF. For the CDR3, the DNA is TGTGCCAGTACGGAGCGGGGACTAGCGGAATTCAATGAGCAGTTCTTC.